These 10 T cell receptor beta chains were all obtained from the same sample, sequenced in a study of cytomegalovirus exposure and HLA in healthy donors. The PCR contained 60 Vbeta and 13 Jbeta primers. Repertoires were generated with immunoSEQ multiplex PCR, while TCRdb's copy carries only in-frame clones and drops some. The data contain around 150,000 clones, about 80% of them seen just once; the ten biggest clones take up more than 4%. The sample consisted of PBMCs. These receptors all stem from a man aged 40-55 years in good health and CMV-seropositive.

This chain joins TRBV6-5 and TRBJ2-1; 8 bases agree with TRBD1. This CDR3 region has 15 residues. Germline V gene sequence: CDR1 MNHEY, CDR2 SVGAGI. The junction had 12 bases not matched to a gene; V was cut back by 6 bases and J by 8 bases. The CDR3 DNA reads TGTGCCAGCAGAAGACAGGGGAGTGGTGGTGATGAGCAGTTCTTC. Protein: CASRRQGSGGDEQFF.

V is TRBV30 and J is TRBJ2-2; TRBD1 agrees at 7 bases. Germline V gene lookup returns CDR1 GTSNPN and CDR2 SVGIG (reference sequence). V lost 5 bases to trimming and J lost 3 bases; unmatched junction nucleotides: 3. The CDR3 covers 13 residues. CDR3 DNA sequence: TGTGCCTGGGGGGGACAGTACACCGGGGAGCTGTTTTTT. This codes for CAWGGQYTGELFF.

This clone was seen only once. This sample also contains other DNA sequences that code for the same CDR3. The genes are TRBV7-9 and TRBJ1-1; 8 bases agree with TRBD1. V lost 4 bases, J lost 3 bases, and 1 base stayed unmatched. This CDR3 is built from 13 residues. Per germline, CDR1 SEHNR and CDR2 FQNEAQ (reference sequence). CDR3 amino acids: CASSSDRDTEAFF. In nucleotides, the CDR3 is TGTGCCAGCAGCTCGGACAGGGACACTGAAGCTTTCTTT.

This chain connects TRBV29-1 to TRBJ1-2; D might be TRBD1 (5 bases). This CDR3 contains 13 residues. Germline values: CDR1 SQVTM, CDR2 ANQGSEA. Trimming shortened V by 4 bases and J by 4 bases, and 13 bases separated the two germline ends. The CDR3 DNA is TGCAGCGTTGGGCGGGGTGGGGGCTATGGCTACACCTTC. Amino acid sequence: CSVGRGGGYGYTF.

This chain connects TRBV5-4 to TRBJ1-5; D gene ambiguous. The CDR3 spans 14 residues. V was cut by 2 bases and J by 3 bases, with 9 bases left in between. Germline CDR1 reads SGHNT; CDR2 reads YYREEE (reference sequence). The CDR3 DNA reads TGTGCCAGCAGCTTTTCCAGGTACAATCAGCCCCAGCATTTT. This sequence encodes CASSFSRYNQPQHF.

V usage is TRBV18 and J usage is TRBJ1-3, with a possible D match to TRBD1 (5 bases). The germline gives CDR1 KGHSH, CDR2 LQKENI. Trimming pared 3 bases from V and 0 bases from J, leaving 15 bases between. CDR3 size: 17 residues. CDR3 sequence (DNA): TGTGCCAGCTCACCGAATAGGGGTTTCTACTCTGGAAACACCATATATTTT. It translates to CASSPNRGFYSGNTIYF.

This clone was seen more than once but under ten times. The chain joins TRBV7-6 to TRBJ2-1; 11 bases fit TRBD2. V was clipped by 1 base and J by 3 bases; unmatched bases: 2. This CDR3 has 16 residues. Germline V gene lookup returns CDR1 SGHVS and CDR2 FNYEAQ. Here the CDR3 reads CASSLVLAGDYNEQFF. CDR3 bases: TGTGCCAGCAGCTTAGTACTAGCGGGAGACTACAATGAGCAGTTCTTC.

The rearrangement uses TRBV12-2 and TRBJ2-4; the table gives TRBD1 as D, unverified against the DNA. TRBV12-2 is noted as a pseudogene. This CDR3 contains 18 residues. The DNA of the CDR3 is TGTGCAAGTCGCTTAGGGGACAGGGGGCTTGTAGCCAAAAACATTCAGTACTTC. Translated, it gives CASRLGDRGLVAKNIQYF.

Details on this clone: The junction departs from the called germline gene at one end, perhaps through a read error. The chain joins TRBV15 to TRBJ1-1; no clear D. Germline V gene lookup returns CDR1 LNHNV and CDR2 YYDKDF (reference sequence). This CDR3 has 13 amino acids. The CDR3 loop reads CATSRDFRSDAFF. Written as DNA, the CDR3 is TGTGCCACCAGCAGAGATTTCAGGTCTGACGCTTTCTTT. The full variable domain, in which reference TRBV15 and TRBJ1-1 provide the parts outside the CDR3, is DAMVIQNPRYQVTQFGKPVTLSCSQTLNHNVMYWYQQKSSQAPKLLFHYYDKDFNNEADTPDNFQSRRPNTSFCFLDIRSPGLGDTAMYLCATSRDFRSDAFFGQGTRLTVV.

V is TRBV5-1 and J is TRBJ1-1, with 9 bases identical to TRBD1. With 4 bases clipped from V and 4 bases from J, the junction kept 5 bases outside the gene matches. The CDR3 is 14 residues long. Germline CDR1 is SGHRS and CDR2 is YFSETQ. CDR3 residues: CASSDRQGGTEAFF. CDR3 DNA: TGCGCCAGCAGCGACCGACAGGGGGGCACTGAAGCTTTCTTT.